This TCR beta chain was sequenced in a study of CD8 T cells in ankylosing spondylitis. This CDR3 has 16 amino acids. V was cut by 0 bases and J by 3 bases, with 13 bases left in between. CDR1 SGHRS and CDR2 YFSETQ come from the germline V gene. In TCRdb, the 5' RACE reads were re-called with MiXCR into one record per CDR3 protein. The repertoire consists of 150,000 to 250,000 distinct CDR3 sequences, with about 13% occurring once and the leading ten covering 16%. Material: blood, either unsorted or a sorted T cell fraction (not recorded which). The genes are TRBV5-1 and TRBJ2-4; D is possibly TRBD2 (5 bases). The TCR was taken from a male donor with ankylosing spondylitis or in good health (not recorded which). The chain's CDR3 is CASSLGRLADKNIQYF. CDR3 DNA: TGCGCCAGCAGCTTGGGACGCCTAGCCGACAAAAACATTCAGTACTTC.